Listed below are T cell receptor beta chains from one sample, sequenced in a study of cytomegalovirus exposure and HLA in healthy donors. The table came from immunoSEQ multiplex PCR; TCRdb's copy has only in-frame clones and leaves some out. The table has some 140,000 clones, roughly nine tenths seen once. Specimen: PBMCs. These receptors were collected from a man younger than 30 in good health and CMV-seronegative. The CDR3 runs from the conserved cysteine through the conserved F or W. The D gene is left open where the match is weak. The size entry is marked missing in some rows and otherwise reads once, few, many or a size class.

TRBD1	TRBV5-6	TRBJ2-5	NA	TGTGCCAGCAGCTTGGTGGGACAGGGGGCGAAGACCCAGTACTTC	CASSLVGQGAKTQYF
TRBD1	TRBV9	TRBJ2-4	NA	TGTGCCAGCAGCGTGGGGGACAGTCGAAACATTCAGTACTTC	CASSVGDSRNIQYF
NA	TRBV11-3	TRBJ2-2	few	TGTGCCAGCAGCTTACAGGCCACCGGGGAGCTGTTTTTT	CASSLQATGELFF
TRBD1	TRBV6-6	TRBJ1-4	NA	TGTGCCAGCAGCCCCCAGGGGGATGAAAAACTGTTTTTT	CASSPQGDEKLFF
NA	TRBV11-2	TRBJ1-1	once	TGTGCCAGCACCCCAACGGCTTTGCCCGGGGGTAGGGACACTGAAGCTTTCTTT	CASTPTALPGGRDTEAFF
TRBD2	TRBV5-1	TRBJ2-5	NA	TGCGCCAGCAGATACCTAGCGGGGGGCATCCAGACCCAGTACTTC	CASRYLAGGIQTQYF
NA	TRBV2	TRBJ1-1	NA	TGTGCCAGCAGTGAACCGGGATCGAGGCGCACTGAAGCTTTCTTT	CASSEPGSRRTEAFF
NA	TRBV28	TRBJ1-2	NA	TGTGCCAGCAGTACGCAGGTCCTCTATGGCTACACCTTC	CASSTQVLYGYTF
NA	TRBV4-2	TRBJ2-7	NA	TGTGCCAGCAGCCAAGATTTTTCGGAGGGCCATTGGGAGCAGTACTTC	CASSQDFSEGHWEQYF
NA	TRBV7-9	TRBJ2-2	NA	TGTGCCAGCAGGCAAGGCGGATCCAGTTCGAACACCGGGGAGCTGTTTTTT	CASRQGGSSSNTGELFF
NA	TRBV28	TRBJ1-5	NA	TGTGCCAGCAGTTTTTTGGGGGGGGGACAGCCCCAGCATTTT	CASSFLGGGQPQHF
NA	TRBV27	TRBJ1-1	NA	TGTGCCAGCAGTCTGGAAGGCAGGGGCGTGATAGCTTTCTTT	CASSLEGRGVIAFF
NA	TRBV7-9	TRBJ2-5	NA	TGTGCCAGCAGCCGCCCCGGCCGACTAGGAGCAGAGACCCAGTACTTC	CASSRPGRLGAETQYF
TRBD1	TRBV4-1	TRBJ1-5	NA	TGCGCCAGCAGCCAAAGTGACCAGGGGGGCCAGCCCCAGCATTTT	CASSQSDQGGQPQHF
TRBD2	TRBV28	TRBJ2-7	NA	TGTGCCAGCAGTTTGAGCGGGGTTACCTACGAGCAGTACTTC	CASSLSGVTYEQYF
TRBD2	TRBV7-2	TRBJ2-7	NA	TGTGCCAGCAGCTTAGCGCTCGGACTAGCGGGGGCTCACGAGCAGTACTTC	CASSLALGLAGAHEQYF
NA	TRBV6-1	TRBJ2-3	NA	TGTGCCAGCAGTGGAGGCCATACGCAGTATTTT	CASSGGHTQYF
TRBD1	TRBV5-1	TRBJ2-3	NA	TGCGCCAGCAGCTTAGGGGACAGGGGGTTAGATACGCAGTATTTT	CASSLGDRGLDTQYF
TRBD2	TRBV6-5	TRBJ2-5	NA	TGTGCCAGCAGACCTCTAGCGGGGTACCAAGAGACCCAGTACTTC	CASRPLAGYQETQYF
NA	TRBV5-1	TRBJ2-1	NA	TGCGCCAGCAACAGGGAGTCAATTATCGATGAGCAGTTCTTC	CASNRESIIDEQFF
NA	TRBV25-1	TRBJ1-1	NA	TGTGCCACTACCGTCAGGGGCACTGAAGCTTTCTTT	CATTVRGTEAFF
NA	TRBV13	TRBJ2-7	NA	TGTGCCAGCAGTTTTAACACAGTTTCTTACGAGCAGTACTTC	CASSFNTVSYEQYF
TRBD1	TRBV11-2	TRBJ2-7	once	TGTGCCAGCAGATCGGACAGGGACGAGCAGTACTTC	CASRSDRDEQYF
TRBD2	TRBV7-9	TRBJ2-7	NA	TGTGCCAGCAGCCCCCCTAGCGGGAGGGCCTACGAGCAGTACTTC	CASSPPSGRAYEQYF
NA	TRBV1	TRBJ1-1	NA	TGCACCAGCAGCCAAGACATGGGGCGAACCATGAACACTGAAGCTTTCTTT	CTSSQDMGRTMNTEAFF
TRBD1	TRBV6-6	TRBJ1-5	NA	TGTGCCAGCAGCAAGACAGGGAAGATGAATCAGCCCCAGCATTTT	CASSKTGKMNQPQHF
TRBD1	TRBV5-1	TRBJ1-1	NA	TGCGCCAGCAGCTTCGACAGGGTATCCGCTGAAGCTTTCTTT	CASSFDRVSAEAFF
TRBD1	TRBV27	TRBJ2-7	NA	TGTGCCAGCAGTAGGGACAGCAACTACGAGCAGTACTTC	CASSRDSNYEQYF
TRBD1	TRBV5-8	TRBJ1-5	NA	TGTGCCAGCAGGTTTAATACAGGGGCCTACAATCAGCCCCAGCATTTT	CASRFNTGAYNQPQHF
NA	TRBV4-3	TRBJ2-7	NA	TGCGCCAGCAGCCAAGAGAGGAGCCACGAGCAGTACTTC	CASSQERSHEQYF
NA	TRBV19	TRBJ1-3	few	TGTGCCAGTACCGGTCCTCCGCCTGGAAACACCATATATTTT	CASTGPPPGNTIYF
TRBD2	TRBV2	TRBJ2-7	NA	TGTGCCAGCAGTGAAAGGGAGGGGTCCTACGAGCAGTACTTC	CASSEREGSYEQYF
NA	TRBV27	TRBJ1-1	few	TGTGCCAGCAGCCCTTCCCCCGTGAACACTGAAGCTTTCTTT	CASSPSPVNTEAFF
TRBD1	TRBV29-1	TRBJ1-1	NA	TGCAGCGTCCCGGGACAGGGAGGTAGTGGCACTGAAGCTTTCTTT	CSVPGQGGSGTEAFF
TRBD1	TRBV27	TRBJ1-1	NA	TGTGCCAGCAGACCCATCCATACAGGGGCTACTGAAGCTTTCTTT	CASRPIHTGATEAFF
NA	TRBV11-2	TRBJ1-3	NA	TGTGCCAGCAGCTTATCACTTACCTCTGGAAACACCATATATTTT	CASSLSLTSGNTIYF
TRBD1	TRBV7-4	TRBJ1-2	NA	TGTGCCAGCAGCTTAGCGGACAGGGGCCGCGATATCTATGGCTACACCTTC	CASSLADRGRDIYGYTF
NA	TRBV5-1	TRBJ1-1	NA	TGCGCCAGCAGCACACAGGGTAACACTGAAGCTTTCTTT	CASSTQGNTEAFF
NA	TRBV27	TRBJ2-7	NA	TGTGCCAGCAGTTTATCGCGATTTCCAGGCAACGAGCAGTACTTC	CASSLSRFPGNEQYF
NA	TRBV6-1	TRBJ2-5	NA	TGTGCCAGCAGTGACAGGACTAGGGGGGAGACCCAGTACTTC	CASSDRTRGETQYF
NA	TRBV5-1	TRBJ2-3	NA	TGCGCCAGCAGCGGCCAGGACATGCCCGGTGATACGCAGTATTTT	CASSGQDMPGDTQYF
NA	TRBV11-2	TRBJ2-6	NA	TGTGCCAGCAGCTTAGTTCGAGAGGCCAACGTCCTGACTTTC	CASSLVREANVLTF
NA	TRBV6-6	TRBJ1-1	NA	TGTGCCAGCCACGGGGGGGGGAACACTGAAGCTTTCTTT	CASHGGGNTEAFF
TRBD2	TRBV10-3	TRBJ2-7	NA	TGTGCCATCAGTGAGTCACCCAGCGGGAGTAACCACGAGCAGTACTTC	CAISESPSGSNHEQYF
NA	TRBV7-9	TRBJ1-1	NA	TGTGCCAGCAGCTTAATAGCCTTAAACACTGAAGCTTTCTTT	CASSLIALNTEAFF
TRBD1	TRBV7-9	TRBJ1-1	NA	TGTGCCAGCAGCTCCCAGGAGGGGGCGAATGAAGCTTTCTTT	CASSSQEGANEAFF
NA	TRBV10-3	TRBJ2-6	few	TGTGCCATCAGTGGACAGGAGGACGGGGCCAACGTCCTGACTTTC	CAISGQEDGANVLTF
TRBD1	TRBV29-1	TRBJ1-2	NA	TGCAGCGTTATGAGACAGGGGGTACGAGGCTACACCTTC	CSVMRQGVRGYTF
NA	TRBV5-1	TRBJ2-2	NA	TGCGCCAGCAGCTTTACGGGGGAGACCGGGGAGCTGTTTTTT	CASSFTGETGELFF
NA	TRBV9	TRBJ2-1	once	TGTGCCAGCAGCGTAGGTCAGACTAACCTCTACAATGAGCAGTTCTTC	CASSVGQTNLYNEQFF
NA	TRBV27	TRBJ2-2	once	TGTGCCAGCACCCCCCGCACCGGGGAGCTGTTTTTT	CASTPRTGELFF
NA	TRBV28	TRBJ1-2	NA	TGTGCCAGCACCGTCCCGGGACATGTCCGTTATGATGGCTACACCTTC	CASTVPGHVRYDGYTF
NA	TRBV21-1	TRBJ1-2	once	TGTGCCAGCAGCAACCGGCAGGGGGCAGCGGGGGGCTACACCTTC	CASSNRQGAAGGYTF
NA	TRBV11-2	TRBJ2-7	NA	TGTGCCAGCAGCTTAGTCGAGGCAGGGGCCTACGAGCAGTACTTC	CASSLVEAGAYEQYF
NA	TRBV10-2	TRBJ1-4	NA	TGCGCCAGCAGTGCCGTCAGGGGCTTCGGTGAAAAACTGTTTTTT	CASSAVRGFGEKLFF
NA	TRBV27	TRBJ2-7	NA	TGTGCCAGCAGTTTTGGGCTAACCTACGAGCAGTACTTC	CASSFGLTYEQYF
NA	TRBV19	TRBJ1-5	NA	TGTGCCAGTAGTATCGTGTCCTATAGCAATCAGCCCCAGCATTTT	CASSIVSYSNQPQHF
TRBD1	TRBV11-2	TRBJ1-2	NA	TGTGCCAGCAGCCCCGGGACAGGGGTAACCTATGGCTACACCTTC	CASSPGTGVTYGYTF